This TCR beta chain was recorded in a study of cytomegalovirus exposure and HLA in healthy donors. Study-wide findings and caveats: In terms of immune exposure information, only CMV serostatus was available. Reportedly, fewer N-insertions than the approximately 600-donor mean appeared in an Asian-associated ancestry cluster in a later analysis.

The CDR3 loop spans 15 amino acids. Trimming removed 0 bases from V and 8 bases from J, with 16 bases in between. Germline CDR1 is MNHNS and CDR2 is SASEGT. In the PCR, 60 Vbeta and 13 Jbeta primers were used. Profiling relied on immunoSEQ multiplex PCR, and the TCRdb table lists in-frame clones only, not all of them. The repertoire holds over 50,000 clones, with 60% to 80% as singletons. This clone was found many times. Its specificity is not known. The J gene is TRBJ1-2, the V gene TRBV6-1; the D is unclear. The clonotype was recovered from a man in his forties in good health and CMV-seropositive. Sequencing was carried out using PBMCs. The CDR3 coding sequence is TGTGCCAGCAGTGAAGCTTCTAATGGTCGGCGGGGCTACACCTTC. Protein: CASSEASNGRRGYTF.